The 12 T cell receptor beta chains below come from one sample, sequenced in a study of T cells in Graves' hyperthyroidism and ophthalmopathy. Amplification of TCR beta CDR3 regions used RNA as the template. First-round RT-PCR targeting the TCR CDR3 was performed with the HTBI primer set. TCRdb used MiXCR to reprocess the multiplex PCR reads, holding one entry per CDR3 protein. The sample has 400,000 to 600,000 distinct CDR3 sequences, about 20% seen once. Sequencing was carried out using blood. These receptors were taken from a man aged 18 to 29 with Graves' hyperthyroidism.

This clonotype was detected ten times or more. The chain employs TRBV28 and TRBJ2-5, with D perhaps TRBD2 (5 bases). This CDR3 comprises 14 residues. CDR1 is MDHEN, CDR2 SYDVKM, per germline. Trimming shortened V by 6 bases and J by 7 bases, and 18 bases separated the two germline ends. This CDR3 is CASSLRGKAGTQYF. DNA of the CDR3: TGTGCCAGCAGCCTCCGAGGAAAGGCGGGGACCCAGTACTTC.

This clonotype was detected many times. The chain joins TRBV2 to TRBJ2-7, with 7 bases matching TRBD1. Germline loops: CDR1 SNHLY, CDR2 FYNNEI. Unmatched junction bases numbered 2, after V lost 6 bases and J lost 6 bases. The CDR3 has 11 amino acids. The CDR3 reads CASRSGGEQYF. In DNA form, the CDR3 reads TGTGCCAGCAGATCAGGGGGCGAGCAGTACTTC.

At least ten counts were recorded for this clonotype. The gene calls are TRBV6-1 and TRBJ1-1; TRBD1 aligns across 7 bases. Germline lookup yields CDR1 MNHNS and CDR2 SASEGT. This CDR3 comprises 17 residues. The ends lost 6 bases at V and 0 bases at J; junction bases unmatched: 13. The DNA for the CDR3 is TGTGCCAGCAGCCCAGAACTAGGGACAGACATGAACACTGAAGCTTTCTTT. Protein: CASSPELGTDMNTEAFF.

This clonotype was seen repeatedly, ten times or more. The chain recombines TRBV2 with TRBJ1-5; perhaps TRBD1 as D (5 bases). Germline values: CDR1 SNHLY, CDR2 FYNNEI. The V end was cut by 7 bases, the J end by 9 bases, with 16 bases between. The CDR3 is made up of 13 amino acids. The DNA for the CDR3 is TGTGCCAGCAAGATGACAGAGCTTCGGCCCCAGCATTTT. As protein: CASKMTELRPQHF. Together with reference TRBV2 and TRBJ1-5, the CDR3 gives the full variable domain: EPEVTQTPSHQVTQMGQEVILRCVPISNHLYFYWYRQILGQKVEFLVSFYNNEISEKSEIFDDQFSVERPDGSNFTLKIRSTKLEDSAMYFCASKMTELRPQHFGDGTRLSIL.

This clonotype was counted ten times or more. The chain combines TRBV6-1 with TRBJ2-7, with D perhaps matching TRBD2 (6 bases). The germline gives CDR1 MNHNS, CDR2 SASEGT. V was pared by 3 bases and J by 0 bases, with 6 bases between. CDR3 length: 13 amino acids. The DNA for the CDR3 is TGTGCCAGCAGTGAGGACTACTCCTACGAGCAGTACTTC. Translation gives CASSEDYSYEQYF.

This clonotype was seen at least ten times. The chain is built from TRBV28 and TRBJ2-7; D call uncertain. Between the trimmed V and J ends, which lost 5 bases and 1 base, there was a span of 9 bases. CDR1 is MDHEN and CDR2 is SYDVKM in the germline V gene. This CDR3 is built from 13 residues. CDR3 nucleotide sequence: TGTGCCAGCAGTCCCCAAGGGTCCTACGAGCAGTACTTC. Protein sequence: CASSPQGSYEQYF.

This clonotype was seen a few times. V gene TRBV5-8 combines with J gene TRBJ1-1; D is uncertain. V was shortened by 1 base and J by 1 base, with 8 bases between the two germline ends. This CDR3 is 14 amino acids long. Germline CDR1 SGHTS, CDR2 YDEGEE. The CDR3 nucleotides are TGTGCCAGCAGCTTGCGGGTCAAGAACACTGAAGCTTTCTTT. Protein sequence: CASSLRVKNTEAFF.

This clonotype has just a few counts. The rearrangement links TRBV19 to TRBJ1-1; D is unclear. Germline assignment: CDR1 LNHDA and CDR2 SQIVND (reference sequence). Trimming stripped 3 bases from V and 0 bases from J, with 11 bases between. CDR3 length equals 15 residues. CDR3 sequence reads: CASSMDERMNTEAFF. DNA for the CDR3: TGTGCCAGTAGTATGGATGAGAGAATGAACACTGAAGCTTTCTTT.

This clonotype was seen at least ten times. The J gene is TRBJ2-5, the V gene TRBV27; D is unresolved. V lost 3 bases and J lost 0, with 5 bases in between. CDR3 length equals 13 residues. Germline CDR1 is MNHEY and CDR2 is SMNVEV (reference sequence). The CDR3 protein is CASSFSYQETQYF. As DNA, the CDR3 is TGTGCCAGCAGTTTCTCGTACCAAGAGACCCAGTACTTC.

The chain joins TRBV20-1 to TRBJ2-2, with D maybe TRBD1 (6 bases). The CDR3 has 14 amino acids. Germline values: CDR1 DFQATT, CDR2 SNEGSKA (reference sequence). V was trimmed by 6 bases and J by 5 bases, leaving 16 bases between them. CDR3 sequence: CSANRDIGTGELFF. CDR3 coding DNA: TGCAGTGCAAACAGGGACATTGGGACCGGGGAGCTGTTTTTT.

This clonotype has a handful of counts. The chain combines TRBV28 with TRBJ2-2; a weak D match, TRBD1 (6 bases). V lost 5 bases and J 2 bases, leaving 15 bases between the germline ends. Germline V gene data show CDR1 as MDHEN and CDR2 as SYDVKM. The CDR3 is 16 amino acids. This CDR3 reads CASSRRKDSNTGELFF. The CDR3 DNA reads as TGTGCCAGCAGTCGCCGAAAGGACAGTAACACCGGGGAGCTGTTTTTT.

In this sample, this clonotype turned up many times. The chain employs TRBV7-9 and TRBJ1-1; D unresolved. Per germline, CDR1 SEHNR and CDR2 FQNEAQ (reference sequence). The CDR3 runs to 15 residues. The V end lost 0 bases, the J end lost 3 bases, and 11 bases lay between the germline ends. In nucleotides, the CDR3 is TGTGCCAGCAGCTTAGCCGGCTCCCCGGACACTGAAGCTTTCTTT. It is translated as CASSLAGSPDTEAFF.